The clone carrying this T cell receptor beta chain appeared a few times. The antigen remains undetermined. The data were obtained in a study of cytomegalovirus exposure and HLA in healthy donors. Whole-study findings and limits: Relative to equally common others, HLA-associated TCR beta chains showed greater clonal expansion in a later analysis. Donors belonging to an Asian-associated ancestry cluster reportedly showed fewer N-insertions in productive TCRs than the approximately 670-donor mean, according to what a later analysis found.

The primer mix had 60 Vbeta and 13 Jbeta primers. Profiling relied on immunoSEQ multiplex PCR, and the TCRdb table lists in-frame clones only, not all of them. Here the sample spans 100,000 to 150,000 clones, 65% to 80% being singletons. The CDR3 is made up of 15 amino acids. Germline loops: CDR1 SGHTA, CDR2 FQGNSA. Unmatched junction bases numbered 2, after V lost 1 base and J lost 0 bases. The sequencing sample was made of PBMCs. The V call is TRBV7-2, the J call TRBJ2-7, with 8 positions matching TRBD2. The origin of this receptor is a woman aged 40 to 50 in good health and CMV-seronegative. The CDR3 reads CASSLVTSGSYEQYF. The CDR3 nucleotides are TGTGCCAGCAGCTTAGTTACTAGCGGCTCCTACGAGCAGTACTTC.